Described below is a single T cell receptor (beta chain) sequence and its context. This sample was included in a study of cytomegalovirus exposure and HLA in healthy donors. PCR used 60 Vbeta primers and 13 Jbeta primers. Clones were sequenced by immunoSEQ multiplex PCR, and TCRdb holds only the in-frame ones, with some missing. This sample has 90,000 to 100,000 clones; about 81% occur once, and the top ten carry more than 1.4%. The sample comprised PBMCs. This sequence was found in a man aged 35 to 55 in good health and CMV-seronegative.

The CDR3 sequence: CAISESLQETQYF. As DNA, the CDR3 is TGTGCCATCAGTGAGTCACTCCAAGAGACCCAGTACTTC. V and J are TRBV10-3 and TRBJ2-5; D uncertain. CDR1 ENHRY and CDR2 SYGVKD come from the germline V gene. V was clipped by 0 bases and J by 1 base, with 3 bases between them. The length of the CDR3 is 13 residues.